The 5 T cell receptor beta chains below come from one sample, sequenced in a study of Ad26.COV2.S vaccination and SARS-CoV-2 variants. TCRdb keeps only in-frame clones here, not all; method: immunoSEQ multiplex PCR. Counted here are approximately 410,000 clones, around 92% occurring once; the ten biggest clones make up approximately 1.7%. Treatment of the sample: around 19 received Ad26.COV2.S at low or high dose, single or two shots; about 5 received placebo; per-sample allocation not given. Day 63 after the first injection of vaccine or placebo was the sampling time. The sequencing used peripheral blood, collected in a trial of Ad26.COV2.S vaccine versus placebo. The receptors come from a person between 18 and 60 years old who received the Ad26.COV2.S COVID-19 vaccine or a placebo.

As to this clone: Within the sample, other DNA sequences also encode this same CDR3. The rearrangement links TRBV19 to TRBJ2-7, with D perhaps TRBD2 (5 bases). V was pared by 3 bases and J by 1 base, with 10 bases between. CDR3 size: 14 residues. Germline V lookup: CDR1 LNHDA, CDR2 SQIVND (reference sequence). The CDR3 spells CASSIDRGSYEQYF. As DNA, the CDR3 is TGTGCCAGTAGTATTGACCGGGGATCCTACGAGCAGTACTTC.

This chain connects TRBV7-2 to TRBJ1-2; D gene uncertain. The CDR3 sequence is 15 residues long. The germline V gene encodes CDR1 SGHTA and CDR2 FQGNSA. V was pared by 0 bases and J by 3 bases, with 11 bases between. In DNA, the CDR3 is TGTGCCAGCAGCTTAGCGCCGGGAGTAGACTATGGCTACACCTTC. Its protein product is CASSLAPGVDYGYTF.

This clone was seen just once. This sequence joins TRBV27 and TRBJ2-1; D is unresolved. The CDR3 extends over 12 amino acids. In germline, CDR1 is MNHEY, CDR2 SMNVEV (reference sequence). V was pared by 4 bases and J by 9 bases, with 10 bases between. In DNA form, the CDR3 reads TGTGCCAGCAGTTGGGGTTCTAGTGAGCAGTTCTTC. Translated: CASSWGSSEQFF.

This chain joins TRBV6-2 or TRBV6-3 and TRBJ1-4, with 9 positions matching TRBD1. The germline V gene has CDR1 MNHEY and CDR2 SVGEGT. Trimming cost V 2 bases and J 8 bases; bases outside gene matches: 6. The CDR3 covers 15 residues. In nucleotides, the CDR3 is TGTGCCAGCAGTTACGGCGGGACAGGGAGGGAAAAACTGTTTTTT. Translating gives CASSYGGTGREKLFF.

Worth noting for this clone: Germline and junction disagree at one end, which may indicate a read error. The CDR3: CATSLLPGFANGYTF. The CDR3 region has the DNA TGTGCCACCAGTCTTCTCCCGGGCTTCGCTAATGGCTACACCTTC. The rearrangement uses TRBV6-2 or TRBV6-3 and TRBJ1-2; D gene uncertain. The CDR3 contains 15 residues. Germline CDR1 and CDR2: MNHEY and SVGEGT.